This T cell receptor beta chain originates from a study of blood T cell repertoires in COVID-19. Study information: Some COVID-19 samples were acute and others convalescent; all came from the United States, Italy and Spain. T cells, B-cell-depleted T cells, or PBMCs provided the cDNA or gDNA that served as material.

From germline, CDR1 is SEHNR and CDR2 FQNEAQ (reference sequence). The CDR3 length is 14 residues. Trimming at V came to 5 bases and at J to 6 bases, leaving 4 bases not matched to a gene. In the original analysis: It was from reference gene primer amplification that nucleated cell counts were estimated. Profiled with immunoSEQ multiplex PCR; TCRdb holds only in-frame clones, not every one. The V and J calls and clone size come from that table; D and trimming were worked out from the DNA. The sample lists 270,000 or so clones, about four fifths occurring once. The gene calls are TRBV7-9 and TRBJ1-4; 9 bases match TRBD1. What was sequenced was PBMCs or T cells enriched from blood (not recorded which). The sequence came from a man between 45 and 60 years old who had recovered from COVID-19. CDR3: CASSGRDRDEKLFF. CDR3 in DNA: TGTGCCAGCAGCGGCCGGGACAGGGATGAAAAACTGTTTTTT.